The 14 T cell receptor beta chains given below trace back to one sample, sequenced in a study of T cells after yellow fever vaccination. Via MiXCR, TCRdb re-called the 5' RACE reads, giving one row per CDR3 protein. The sample lists under 700,000 distinct CDR3 sequences; roughly a sixth were seen once. The input for sequencing was PBMCs, taken about 5 days after the first yellow fever vaccination. These TCRs come from a man aged 18 to 30 who received the YFV17D yellow fever vaccine.

This clonotype was observed a few times. This chain connects TRBV3-1 to TRBJ1-2; 10 bases match TRBD1. CDR1 and CDR2 from the germline V gene are LGHDT and YNNKEL (reference sequence). The CDR3 has 13 amino acids. V gave up 3 bases and J gave up 12 bases; unmatched junction bases: 7. The CDR3: CASSHSGTGDDTF. CDR3 bases: TGTGCCAGCAGCCATTCCGGGACAGGGGACGACACCTTC.

This clonotype occurred a few times. This chain joins TRBV10-3 and TRBJ1-1; possibly TRBD1 for D (6 bases). The length of the CDR3 is 16 residues. Germline V lookup: CDR1 ENHRY, CDR2 SYGVKD. The V gene lost 0 bases and the J gene lost 2 bases, with 13 bases spanning the gap. The CDR3 is CAISESTQGTNTEAFF. DNA of the CDR3: TGTGCCATCAGTGAGTCGACTCAGGGGACTAACACTGAAGCTTTCTTT.

This chain joins TRBV10-3 and TRBJ1-3; D is ambiguous. V gave up 8 bases and J gave up 3 bases, with 14 bases separating them. This CDR3 has 14 amino acids. Germline loops: CDR1 ENHRY, CDR2 SYGVKD. The CDR3 is CAIGPPTGGNTIYF. In DNA form, the CDR3 reads TGTGCCATCGGCCCCCCGACCGGTGGAAACACCATATATTTT.

This clonotype has a handful of counts. V and J are TRBV28 and TRBJ2-7; TRBD1 is a possible D gene (5 bases). This CDR3 spans 15 amino acids. Trimming cost V 3 bases and J 5 bases, with 17 bases left between them. Germline loops: CDR1 MDHEN, CDR2 SYDVKM. The chain's CDR3 is CASSFLAPGIHEQYF. The CDR3 bases are TGTGCCAGCAGTTTCCTGGCCCCAGGGATCCACGAGCAGTACTTC.

The table lists this clonotype with a few counts. The chain has TRBV12-3 or TRBV12-4 and TRBJ2-5; a weak D match, TRBD1 (5 bases). The CDR3 spans 13 residues. Trimming stripped 3 bases from V and 2 bases from J, with 7 bases between. The CDR3 nucleotides are TGTGCCAGCAGTTTTGGGGCTCAAGAGACCCAGTACTTC. Protein product: CASSFGAQETQYF.

This clonotype was seen a few times. The chain links TRBV4-2 to TRBJ1-1; TRBD1 is a possible D gene (5 bases). The germline V gene encodes CDR1 LGHNA and CDR2 YNFKEQ. Trimming cost V 7 bases and J 6 bases, with 15 bases left between them. This CDR3 comprises 13 residues. DNA for the CDR3: TGTGCCAGCATCCCCGACAGCCTCGCTGAAGCTTTCTTT. This sequence encodes CASIPDSLAEAFF.

At least ten counts were recorded for this clonotype. The V gene is TRBV7-2, the J gene TRBJ2-7; no definite D call. V lost 2 bases, J lost 4 bases, and 3 bases lay in between. This CDR3 contains 11 residues. Per the germline V gene, CDR1 is SGHTA and CDR2 is FQGNSA. As DNA, the CDR3 is TGTGCCAGCAGCTTACGATACGAGCAGTACTTC. Protein sequence: CASSLRYEQYF.

The chain recombines TRBV5-6 with TRBJ1-1; no definite D call. The V end lost 1 base, the J end lost 1 base, and 11 bases lay between the germline ends. Germline V gene sequence: CDR1 SGHDT, CDR2 YYEEEE. The CDR3 loop spans 15 amino acids. The CDR3 nucleotides read TGTGCCAGCAGCTTGAACGGACGGAGGAACACTGAAGCTTTCTTT. It codes for CASSLNGRRNTEAFF.

Judged by abundance, this clonotype is medium-sized (0.01 to 0.1%). The chain couples TRBV24-1 to TRBJ2-1; D not certain. This CDR3 is built from 13 residues. CDR1 KGHDR and CDR2 SFDVKD come from the germline V gene. V lost 3 bases to trimming and J lost 3 bases, with 5 bases between them. CDR3 nucleotide sequence: TGTGCCACCAGTGATCGTCTCTACAATGAGCAGTTCTTC. This sequence encodes CATSDRLYNEQFF.

CDR3 sequence reads: CATEQTNTGELFF. The CDR3 region has the DNA TGTGCCACGGAACAGACGAACACCGGGGAGCTGTTTTTT. J is TRBJ2-2 and V is TRBV24-1; D gene unclear. This CDR3 is built from 13 residues. In germline, CDR1 is KGHDR, CDR2 SFDVKD. Trimming took off 10 bases at V and 0 bases at J, with 8 bases between the two ends.

This clonotype has a handful of counts. The CDR3 coding sequence is TGTGCCAGCAGCTTAGCACGGTCTAGCGGGGGGGAGGACATTCAGTACTTC. Protein: CASSLARSSGGEDIQYF. This chain connects TRBV7-2 to TRBJ2-4; 12 bases are a match to TRBD2. V shed 0 bases, J shed 8 bases, and the junction held 8 bases outside the gene matches. CDR3 size: 17 residues. The V gene's germline CDR1 is SGHTA and CDR2 FQGNSA.

Only a few counts were recorded for this clonotype. This sequence joins TRBV10-3 and TRBJ1-1, with D tentatively TRBD1 (5 bases). This CDR3 has 14 residues. V was clipped by 0 bases and J by 6 bases, with 11 bases between them. Germline loops: CDR1 ENHRY, CDR2 SYGVKD. The CDR3, as DNA: TGTGCCATCAGTGAGTCGGGAGGGGTCCCTGAAGCTTTCTTT. Protein product: CAISESGGVPEAFF.

The chain carries TRBV19 and TRBJ1-5; D unresolved. This CDR3 has 13 residues. Germline-derived CDR1 and CDR2 are LNHDA and SQIVND (reference sequence). V shed 5 bases and J shed 5 bases, with 10 bases lying between them. The CDR3 sequence: CASSSIIHQPQHF. CDR3 coding DNA: TGTGCCAGTAGTTCGATAATTCATCAGCCCCAGCATTTT.

This clonotype has just a few counts. The V gene is TRBV5-1, the J gene TRBJ2-5; D might be TRBD2 (6 bases). The CDR3 covers 17 residues. V lost 2 bases, J lost 5 bases, and 22 bases lay in between. Germline V gives CDR1 SGHRS, CDR2 YFSETQ. CDR3 DNA sequence: TGCGCCAGCAGCTTTGCGCCGAGTTTCCTTCTAGCGGAGACCCAGTACTTC. Amino acids: CASSFAPSFLLAETQYF.